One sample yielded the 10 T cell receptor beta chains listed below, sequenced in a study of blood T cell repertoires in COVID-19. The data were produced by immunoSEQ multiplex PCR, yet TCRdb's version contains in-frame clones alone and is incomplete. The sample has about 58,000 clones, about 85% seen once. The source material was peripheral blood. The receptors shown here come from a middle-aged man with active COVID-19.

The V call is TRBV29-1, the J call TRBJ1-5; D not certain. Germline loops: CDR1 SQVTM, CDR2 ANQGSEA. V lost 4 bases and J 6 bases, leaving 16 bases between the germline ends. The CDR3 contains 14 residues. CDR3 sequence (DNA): TGCAGCGTTGTCCCGGGAACTGAGGGTCAGCCCCAGCATTTT. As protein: CSVVPGTEGQPQHF.

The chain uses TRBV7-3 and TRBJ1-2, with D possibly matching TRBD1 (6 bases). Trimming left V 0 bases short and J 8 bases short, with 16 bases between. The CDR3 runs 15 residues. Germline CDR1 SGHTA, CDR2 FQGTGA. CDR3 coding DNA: TGTGCCAGCAGCTTAACAAACACAGGGCAAGGCGGCTACACCTTC. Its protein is CASSLTNTGQGGYTF.

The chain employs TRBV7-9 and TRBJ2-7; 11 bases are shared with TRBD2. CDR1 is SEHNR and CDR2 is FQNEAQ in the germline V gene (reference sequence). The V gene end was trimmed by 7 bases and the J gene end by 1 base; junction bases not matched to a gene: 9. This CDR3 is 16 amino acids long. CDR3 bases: TGTGCCAGCACATCTACTAGCGGGAGAACGTCCTACGAGCAGTACTTC. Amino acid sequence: CASTSTSGRTSYEQYF.

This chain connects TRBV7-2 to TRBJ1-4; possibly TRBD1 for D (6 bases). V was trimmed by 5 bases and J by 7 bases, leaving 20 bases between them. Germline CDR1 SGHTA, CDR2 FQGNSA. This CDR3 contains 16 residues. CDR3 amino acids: CASSPRGGQTGEKLFF. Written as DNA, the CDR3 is TGTGCCAGCAGCCCGAGGGGGGGCCAGACGGGTGAAAAACTGTTTTTT. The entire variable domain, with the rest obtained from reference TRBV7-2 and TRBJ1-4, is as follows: GAGVSQSPSNKVTEKGKDVELRCDPISGHTALYWYRQSLGQGLEFLIYFQGNSAPDKSGLPSDRFSAERTGGSVSTLTIQRTQQEDSAVYLCASSPRGGQTGEKLFFGSGTQLSVL.

The CDR3 sequence is CASSLNGPGAHNEQFF. CDR3 nucleotide sequence: TGTGCCAGCAGCTTAAATGGCCCGGGAGCGCACAATGAGCAGTTCTTC. The chain joins TRBV7-3 to TRBJ2-1; a possible D gene is TRBD2 (6 bases). The CDR3 loop spans 16 amino acids. The V gene lost 1 base and the J gene lost 5 bases, with 15 bases spanning the gap. Germline CDR1 SGHTA, CDR2 FQGTGA.

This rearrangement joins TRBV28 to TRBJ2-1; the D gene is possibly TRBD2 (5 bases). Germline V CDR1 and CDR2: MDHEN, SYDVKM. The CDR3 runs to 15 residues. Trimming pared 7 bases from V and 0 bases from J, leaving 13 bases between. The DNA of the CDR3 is TGTGCCAGCAACTTCCGAGGGAGCTCCTACAATGAGCAGTTCTTC. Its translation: CASNFRGSSYNEQFF.

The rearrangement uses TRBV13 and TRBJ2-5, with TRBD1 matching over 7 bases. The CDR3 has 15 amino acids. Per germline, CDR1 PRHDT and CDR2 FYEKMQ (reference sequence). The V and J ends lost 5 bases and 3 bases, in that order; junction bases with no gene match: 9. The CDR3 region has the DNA TGTGCCAGCAGCCTACTATCCGGGACAGAAGAGACCCAGTACTTC. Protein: CASSLLSGTEETQYF. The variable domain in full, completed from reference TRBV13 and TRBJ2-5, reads AAGVIQSPRHLIKEKRETATLKCYPIPRHDTVYWYQQGPGQDPQFLISFYEKMQSDKGSIPDRFSAQQFSDYHSELNMSSLELGDSALYFCASSLLSGTEETQYFGPGTRLLVL.

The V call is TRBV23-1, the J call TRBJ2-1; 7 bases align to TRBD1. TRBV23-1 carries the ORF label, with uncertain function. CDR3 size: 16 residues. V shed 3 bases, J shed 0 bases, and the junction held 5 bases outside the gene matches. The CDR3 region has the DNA TGCGCCAGCAGTCAGCCGGACAGGTACTCCTACAATGAGCAGTTCTTC. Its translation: CASSQPDRYSYNEQFF.

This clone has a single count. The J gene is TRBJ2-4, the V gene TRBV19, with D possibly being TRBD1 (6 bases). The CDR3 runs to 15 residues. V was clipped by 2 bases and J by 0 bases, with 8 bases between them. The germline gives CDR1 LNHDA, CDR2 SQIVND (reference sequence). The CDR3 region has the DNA TGTGCCAGTAGTATACAGGGGTTAGCCAAAAACATTCAGTACTTC. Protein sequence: CASSIQGLAKNIQYF.

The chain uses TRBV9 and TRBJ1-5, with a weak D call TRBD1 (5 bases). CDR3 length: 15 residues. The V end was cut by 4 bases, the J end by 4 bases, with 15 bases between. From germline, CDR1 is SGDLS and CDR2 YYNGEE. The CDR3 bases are TGTGCCAGCAGCTACTTGGGGCAGCTTAATCAGCCCCAGCATTTT. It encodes CASSYLGQLNQPQHF.